The 4 T cell receptor beta chains below were found in one sample sequenced in a study of control samples from healthy donors and cancer patients. Sequenced by immunoSEQ multiplex PCR; TCRdb stores in-frame clones only, minus some. The table lists some 130,000 clones, about 93% of them singletons, with more than 2% in the top ten. The sequenced sample was blood. Source of these receptors: a man between 18 and 35 years old in good health.

The rearrangement joins TRBV10-3 to TRBJ2-1, with D perhaps TRBD1 or TRBD2 (5 bases each). The CDR3 totals 19 residues. Trimming removed 2 bases from V and 0 bases from J, with 20 bases in between. Germline CDR1 reads ENHRY; CDR2 reads SYGVKD. The DNA of the CDR3 is TGTGCCATCAGTGAGACCCCGGGACGGTCCTCGAGCTCCTACAATGAGCAGTTCTTC. It encodes CAISETPGRSSSSYNEQFF.

This clone was found once. The chain combines TRBV27 with TRBJ1-5, with D possibly matching TRBD1 (5 bases). CDR3 size: 12 residues. Germline CDR1 is MNHEY and CDR2 is SMNVEV (reference sequence). Deletions cut 4 bases from V and 7 bases from J, with 8 bases between. In nucleotides, the CDR3 is TGTGCCAGCAGTTCCGGGGGACAGCCCCAGCATTTT. Its translation is CASSSGGQPQHF.

This chain connects TRBV5-6 to TRBJ2-7; 8 nucleotides line up with TRBD1. J gave up 3 bases and V 4 bases, and 6 bases lay outside the gene matches. The V gene's germline CDR1 is SGHDT and CDR2 YYEEEE. The CDR3 contains 14 residues. In DNA, the CDR3 is TGTGCCAGCAGCCCCCCCGGGACAGGCTACGAGCAGTACTTC. Its translation is CASSPPGTGYEQYF.

Regarding this clone: The same CDR3 arises from other DNA sequences in this sample as well. The chain combines TRBV7-3 with TRBJ2-5; 7 nucleotides agree with TRBD2. The CDR3 is made up of 15 amino acids. The trim removed 5 bases at V and 5 bases at J, leaving 11 bases unmatched. Germline CDR1 and CDR2: SGHTA and FQGTGA. DNA for the CDR3: TGTGCCAGCAGCCGTGGGGGGGACGTCTATGAGACCCAGTACTTC. This sequence encodes CASSRGGDVYETQYF.